One T cell receptor (beta chain) is described in this entry. This record belongs to a study of blood T cell repertoires in COVID-19. Study background: There were acute and convalescent COVID-19 samples, and they came from the United States, Italy and Spain.

Source study methods: Estimation of nucleated cell counts relied on the amplification of reference gene primers. Clones were read by immunoSEQ multiplex PCR, and TCRdb kept only the in-frame ones, dropping some. The V and J calls and clone size were taken over from that table, and D and trimming were inferred from the DNA. The table has fewer than 300,000 clones, about 85% seen once. Trimming left V 9 bases short and J 1 base short, with 14 bases between. The CDR3 spans 14 residues. Germline loops: CDR1 LNHDA, CDR2 SQIVND (reference sequence). The sequence was collected from a human donor with COVID-19, enrolled during active disease. The donor label of this sample is uncertain. Sequencing was done on a sample of peripheral blood. The chain combines TRBV19 with TRBJ2-3; D may be TRBD2 (5 bases). In DNA form, the CDR3 reads TGTGCCAGCCAGTCTGGGCGGGGCACAGATACGCAGTATTTT. This gives the protein CASQSGRGTDTQYF.